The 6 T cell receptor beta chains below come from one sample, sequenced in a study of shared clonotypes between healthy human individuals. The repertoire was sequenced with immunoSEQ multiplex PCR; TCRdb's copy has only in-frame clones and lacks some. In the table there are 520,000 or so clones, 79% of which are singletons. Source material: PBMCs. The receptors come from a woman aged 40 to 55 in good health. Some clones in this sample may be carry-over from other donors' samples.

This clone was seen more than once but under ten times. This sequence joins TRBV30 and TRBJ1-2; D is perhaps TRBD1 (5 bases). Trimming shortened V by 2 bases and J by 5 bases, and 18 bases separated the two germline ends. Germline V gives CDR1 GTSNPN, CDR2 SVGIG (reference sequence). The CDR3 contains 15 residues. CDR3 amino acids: CAWSPPDGGEYGYTF. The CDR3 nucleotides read TGTGCCTGGAGTCCGCCCGACGGGGGGGAATATGGCTACACCTTC.

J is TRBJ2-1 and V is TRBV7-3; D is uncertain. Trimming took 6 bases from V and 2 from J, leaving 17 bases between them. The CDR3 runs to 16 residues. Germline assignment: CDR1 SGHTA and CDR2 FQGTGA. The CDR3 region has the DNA TGTGCCAGCAGTCAGGACCCAAGGCCCCCCTACAATGAGCAGTTCTTC. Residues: CASSQDPRPPYNEQFF.

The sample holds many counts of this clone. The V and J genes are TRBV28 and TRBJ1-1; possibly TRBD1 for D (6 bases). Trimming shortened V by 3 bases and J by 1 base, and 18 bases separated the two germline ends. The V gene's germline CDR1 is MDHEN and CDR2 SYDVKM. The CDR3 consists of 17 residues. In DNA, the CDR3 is TGTGCCAGCAGTTTTTGGGACTTCAGGGGAAAGAACACTGAAGCTTTCTTT. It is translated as CASSFWDFRGKNTEAFF.

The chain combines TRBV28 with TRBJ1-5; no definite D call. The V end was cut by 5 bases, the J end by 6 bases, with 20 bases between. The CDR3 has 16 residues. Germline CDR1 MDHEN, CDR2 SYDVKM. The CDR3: CASSPRTRIGIQPQHF. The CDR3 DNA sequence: TGTGCCAGCAGTCCGAGGACCCGCATCGGAATTCAGCCCCAGCATTTT.

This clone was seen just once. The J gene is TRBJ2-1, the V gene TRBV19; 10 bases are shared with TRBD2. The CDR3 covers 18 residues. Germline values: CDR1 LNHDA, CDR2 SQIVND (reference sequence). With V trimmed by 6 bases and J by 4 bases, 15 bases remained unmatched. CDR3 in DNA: TGTGCCAGTAGGGGTTGGAATAGCGGGAGGTCCCCATACAATGAGCAGTTCTTC. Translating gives CASRGWNSGRSPYNEQFF.

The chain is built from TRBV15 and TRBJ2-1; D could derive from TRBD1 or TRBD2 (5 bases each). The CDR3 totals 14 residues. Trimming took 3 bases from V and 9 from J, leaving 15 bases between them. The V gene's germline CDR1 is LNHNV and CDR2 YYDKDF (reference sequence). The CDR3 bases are TGTGCCACCAGCAGTCAACTAGGGGCGGGTGAGCAGTTCTTC. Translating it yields CATSSQLGAGEQFF.